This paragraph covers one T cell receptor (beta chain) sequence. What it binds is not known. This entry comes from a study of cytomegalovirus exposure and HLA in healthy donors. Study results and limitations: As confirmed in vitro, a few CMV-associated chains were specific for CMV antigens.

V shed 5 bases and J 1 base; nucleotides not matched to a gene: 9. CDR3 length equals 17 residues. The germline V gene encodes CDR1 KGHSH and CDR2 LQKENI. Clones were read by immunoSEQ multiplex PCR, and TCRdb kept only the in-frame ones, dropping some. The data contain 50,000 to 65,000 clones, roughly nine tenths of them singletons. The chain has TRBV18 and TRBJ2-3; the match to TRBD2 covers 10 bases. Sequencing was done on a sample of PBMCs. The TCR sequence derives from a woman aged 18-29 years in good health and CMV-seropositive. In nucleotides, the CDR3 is TGTGCCAGCTCAGCTGAGGCCGGGACTAGCGGCACAGATACGCAGTATTTT. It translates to CASSAEAGTSGTDTQYF.